These 5 T cell receptor beta chains were sequenced from one sample in a study of shared clonotypes between healthy human individuals. The protocol was immunoSEQ multiplex PCR, while the TCRdb copy is restricted to in-frame clones and leaves out a portion. The table shows hundreds of thousands of clones, with 76% occurring only once. The sample taken for sequencing was PBMCs. All receptors derive from a woman in her thirties or forties in good health. Some clones in this sample may be carry-over from other donors' samples.

The table lists this clone with a count of one. V usage is TRBV5-1 and J usage is TRBJ2-5; 11 positions match TRBD1. Trimming removed 0 bases from V and 2 bases from J; junction bases left unmatched: 0. Germline V CDR1 and CDR2: SGHRS, YFSETQ. CDR3 length: 15 amino acids. CDR3: CASSLGDRGQETQYF. CDR3 nucleotides: TGCGCCAGCAGCTTGGGGGACAGGGGGCAAGAGACCCAGTACTTC.

The chain carries TRBV15 and TRBJ1-4, with D perhaps TRBD1 (6 bases). With 5 bases removed from V and 3 bases from J, the gap between germline ends came to 13 bases. From germline, CDR1 is LNHNV and CDR2 YYDKDF (reference sequence). The CDR3 covers 15 residues. Written as DNA, the CDR3 is TGTGCCACCAGCTTGAGGGGGTGGGCTAATGAAAAACTGTTTTTT. Its translation is CATSLRGWANEKLFF.

The chain joins TRBV7-2 to TRBJ2-5, with 7 bases lining up with TRBD2. Judging by the DNA end, TRBJ2-7 fits better; the J call may be wrong. The CDR3 covers 18 residues. CDR1 SGHTA and CDR2 FQGNSA come from the germline V gene. In DNA, the CDR3 is TGTGCCAGCAGCTTAGCGACAACTAGCGCTAACTCTCCCTACGAGCAGTACTTC. Translated: CASSLATTSANSPYEQYF.

The V and J genes are TRBV4-2 and TRBJ1-2; no definite D call. CDR1 and CDR2 (germline): LGHNA, YNFKEQ. Trimming left V 1 base short and J 0 bases short, with 9 bases between. The CDR3 runs to 15 residues. The CDR3: CASSQGDISNYGYTF. The CDR3 coding sequence is TGTGCCAGCAGCCAAGGTGACATCTCTAACTATGGCTACACCTTC.

The rearrangement links TRBV4-3 to TRBJ2-7; D possibly corresponds to TRBD2 (6 bases). The germline gives CDR1 LGHNA, CDR2 YSLEER. This CDR3 spans 15 amino acids. Trimming took 0 bases from V and 4 from J, leaving 13 bases between them. CDR3 nucleotide sequence: TGCGCCAGCAGCCAAGACGGGACTGATATTTACGAGCAGTACTTC. Translating gives CASSQDGTDIYEQYF.